These 10 T cell receptor beta chains originate from one sample sequenced in a study of CD8 T cells in ankylosing spondylitis. One entry per CDR3 protein, called by TCRdb with MiXCR from the 5' RACE reads. The sample has some 37,000 distinct CDR3 sequences; 4.5% to 6% are singletons. Specimen: blood, either unsorted or a sorted T cell fraction (not recorded which). The receptor source for this set is a male donor with ankylosing spondylitis or in good health (not recorded which).

This clonotype was seen repeatedly, ten times or more. This chain connects TRBV4-3 to TRBJ1-1, with D perhaps matching TRBD1 (6 bases). This CDR3 contains 14 residues. CDR1 is LGHNA and CDR2 is YSLEER in the germline V gene. Deletions cut 0 bases from V and 8 bases from J, with 13 bases between. The DNA for the CDR3 is TGCGCCAGCAGCCAAGATCGTAGAGACAGGGAAGCTTTCTTT. Its translation: CASSQDRRDREAFF.

The sample holds many counts of this clonotype. The DNA for the CDR3 is TGCGCCAGCAGCTTGGGAGGGACGGCTAACTATGGCTACACCTTC. Its protein is CASSLGGTANYGYTF. The rearrangement uses TRBV5-1 and TRBJ1-2, with D maybe TRBD1 (5 bases). The CDR3 runs to 15 residues. Germline lookup yields CDR1 SGHRS and CDR2 YFSETQ. V lost 0 bases and J lost 0, with 9 bases in between. Complete variable domain (other parts from reference TRBV5-1 and TRBJ1-2): KAGVTQTPRYLIKTRGQQVTLSCSPISGHRSVSWYQQTPGQGLQFLFEYFSETQRNKGNFPGRFSGRQFSNSRSEMNVSTLELGDSALYLCASSLGGTANYGYTFGSGTRLTVV.

This clonotype was found many times. The chain uses TRBV9 and TRBJ1-1; maybe TRBD1 (5 bases). Germline V CDR1 and CDR2: SGDLS, YYNGEE. The CDR3 extends over 17 amino acids. Trimming removed 0 bases at V and 1 base at J, with 16 bases between. The CDR3 DNA reads as TGTGCCAGCAGCGTAGGGGGGTACGACCCAAGGAACACTGAAGCTTTCTTT. As protein: CASSVGGYDPRNTEAFF.

There are many counts of this clonotype. The chain is built from TRBV28 and TRBJ1-1, with 8 bases fitting TRBD1. J lost 4 bases, V lost 4 bases, and 5 bases had no gene match. Per the germline V gene, CDR1 is MDHEN and CDR2 is SYDVKM. The CDR3 covers 14 residues. The CDR3, as DNA: TGTGCCAGCAGTTCCCCGGACAGGGCCACTGAAGCTTTCTTT. This translates into CASSSPDRATEAFF.

This clonotype was observed many times. The chain joins TRBV14 to TRBJ2-1; 15 positions match TRBD2. The CDR3 is made up of 18 amino acids. Germline values: CDR1 SGHDN, CDR2 FVKESK. V was pared by 2 bases and J by 7 bases, with 9 bases of the junction left unmatched. The CDR3 spells CASSQTGLAGGRWNEQFF. The CDR3 DNA follows: TGTGCCAGCAGCCAAACGGGACTAGCGGGGGGCCGGTGGAATGAGCAGTTCTTC.

Ten or more counts support this clonotype. A read error may produce the germline difference seen at one junction end. The rearrangement joins TRBV19 to TRBJ1-5; 7 bases are a match to TRBD1. Per the germline V gene, CDR1 is LNHDA and CDR2 is SQIVND (reference sequence). The CDR3 loop spans 18 amino acids. The CDR3 DNA reads as TGTGCCAGTAGTCTAGAAGGACAGGTGAAGACCCGCAATCAGCCCCAGCATTTT. This encodes CASSLEGQVKTRNQPQHF.

The chain combines TRBV20-1 with TRBJ2-3; the match to TRBD1 covers 9 bases. CDR3 size: 18 residues. Per germline, CDR1 DFQATT and CDR2 SNEGSKA (reference sequence). CDR3 region: CWGPARDRDTLFTDTQYF. CDR3 nucleotide sequence: TGCTGGGGCCCGGCCCGGGACAGGGACACCCTATTCACAGATACGCAGTATTTT.

This clonotype was seen at least ten times. V is TRBV7-9 and J is TRBJ2-1, with 9 nucleotides matching TRBD1. J gave up 2 bases and V 0 bases, and 2 bases lay outside the gene matches. This CDR3 has 16 residues. Germline V gene sequence: CDR1 SEHNR, CDR2 FQNEAQ (reference sequence). The CDR3 region has the DNA TGTGCCAGCAGCTTAGCGTACAGGGGGCCCTACAATGAGCAGTTCTTC. Its translation is CASSLAYRGPYNEQFF.

The sample holds many counts of this clonotype. The V call is TRBV5-6, the J call TRBJ2-2, with D uncertain. In germline, CDR1 is SGHDT, CDR2 YYEEEE. Trimming cost V 1 base and J 0 bases, with 7 bases left between them. The length of the CDR3 is 15 residues. The CDR3 DNA is TGTGCCAGCAGCTTGTTGGCAGCGAACACCGGGGAGCTGTTTTTT. This sequence encodes CASSLLAANTGELFF.

The table lists this clonotype with many counts. The gene calls are TRBV6-6 and TRBJ1-5, with D unresolved. The CDR3 is 13 amino acids. Trimming cost V 2 bases and J 6 bases, with 8 bases left between them. Germline CDR1 reads MNHNY; CDR2 reads SVGAGI (reference sequence). CDR3 residues: CASSYALGQPQHF. CDR3 nucleotide sequence: TGTGCCAGCAGTTACGCCCTAGGTCAGCCCCAGCATTTT.